One sample yielded the 18 T cell receptor beta chains listed below, sequenced in a study of response to subunit inactivated influenza vaccine (dated by TCRdb to between 2018 and 2020). Library preparation employed RT-PCR. Sequenced using an Illumina HiSeq 2500. TCRdb's own reprocessing of the public reads used fastp at Q25 and MiXCR and kept productive beta chains. Rows are combined by CDR3 protein, so each entry shows the most common genes and DNA. This sample holds about 650,000 distinct CDR3 sequences; about 14% were observed only once. The top ten clones comprise about 7.4% of the sample. The sequenced sample was PBMCs from blood, obtained 14 days before vaccination. These receptors came from a man over 45 who received an inactivated influenza vaccine. Donor details come from another sample of the same person, matched by shared clones.

This clonotype was recorded at least ten times. The chain's CDR3 is CASSLLRLASTDTQYF. The DNA of the CDR3 is TGTGCCAGCAGCTTATTACGGCTAGCGAGCACAGATACGCAGTATTTT. The rearrangement joins TRBV7-9 to TRBJ2-3; a weak D match, TRBD2 (6 bases). This CDR3 has 16 amino acids. The germline gives CDR1 SEHNR, CDR2 FQNEAQ (reference sequence). V gave up 2 bases and J gave up 0 bases, with 12 bases separating them. The full variable domain, completed using reference TRBV7-9 and TRBJ2-3, is DTGVSQNPRHKITKRGQNVTFRCDPISEHNRLYWYRQTLGQGPEFLTYFQNEAQLEKSRLLSDRFSAERPKGSFSTLEIQRTEQGDSAMYLCASSLLRLASTDTQYFGPGTRLTVL.

This rearrangement joins TRBV12-3 or TRBV12-4 to TRBJ1-5, with TRBD1 matching over 7 bases. V shed 6 bases, J shed 4 bases, and the junction held 9 bases outside the gene matches. The CDR3 contains 15 residues. The CDR3 bases are TGTGCCAGCAGAAAGGACAGGTTGACAAATCAGCCCCAGCATTTT. Encoded protein: CASRKDRLTNQPQHF.

The table lists this clonotype with many counts. The chain joins TRBV21-1 to TRBJ2-7; the table gives TRBD1 as D, unverified against the DNA. TRBV21-1 constitutes a pseudogene. The CDR3 contains 17 residues. CDR3 DNA sequence: TGTGCCAGCAGCAAAAAGGGGGAGACAGGGGTCCGATACGAGCAGTACTTC. Translation: CASSKKGETGVRYEQYF.

This clonotype was seen a few times. For the CDR3, the DNA is TGTGCCAGCAGCCCAGGGAGGGGGACTAGCGGGAGTTCAACGCAGTATTTT. It translates to CASSPGRGTSGSSTQYF. The V gene is TRBV7-9, the J gene TRBJ2-3; 14 nucleotides match TRBD2. Germline V gene lookup returns CDR1 SEHNR and CDR2 FQNEAQ (reference sequence). The CDR3 contains 17 residues. V lost 5 bases to trimming and J lost 9 bases; unmatched junction nucleotides: 13.

J is TRBJ2-7 and V is TRBV4-3, with D possibly TRBD2 on 5 matching bases. Germline assignment: CDR1 LGHNA and CDR2 YSLEER. With 0 bases removed from V and 4 bases from J, the gap between germline ends came to 10 bases. CDR3 length: 14 residues. CDR3 sequence reads: CASSQDTQRYEQYF. The CDR3 DNA sequence: TGCGCCAGCAGCCAAGATACCCAGCGGTACGAGCAGTACTTC.

This clonotype appeared a few times. The chain couples TRBV20-1 to TRBJ2-5; D is possibly TRBD1 or TRBD2 (8 bases each). Germline assignment: CDR1 DFQATT and CDR2 SNEGSKA (reference sequence). V was clipped by 4 bases and J by 7 bases, with 25 bases between them. This CDR3 spans 16 amino acids. CDR3 sequence (DNA): TGCAGTGCTACCAGCGGGGGCGGGGGACAGGTCGGGACCCAGTACTTC. Translating gives CSATSGGGGQVGTQYF.

The V call is TRBV7-2, the J call TRBJ2-5, with TRBD2 matching 7 bases. V shed 2 bases, J shed 5 bases, and the junction held 11 bases outside the gene matches. Per germline, CDR1 SGHTA and CDR2 FQGNSA. The CDR3 has 16 residues. In DNA form, the CDR3 reads TGTGCCAGCAGCTTAAAAGGGAGGGGTTCGTGGGAGACCCAGTACTTC. Translated, it gives CASSLKGRGSWETQYF.

This clonotype has a handful of counts. The chain combines TRBV5-1 with TRBJ2-4; D is perhaps TRBD1 (5 bases). The CDR3 covers 14 residues. The germline V gene has CDR1 SGHRS and CDR2 YFSETQ. V lost 4 bases and J 7 bases, leaving 15 bases between the germline ends. This CDR3 reads CASSHNRFPNIQYF. CDR3 bases: TGCGCCAGCAGCCATAACAGGTTCCCGAACATTCAGTACTTC.

This clonotype came up many times. The V gene is TRBV28, the J gene TRBJ2-7, with 8 bases identical to TRBD1. V was pared by 1 base and J by 1 base, with 9 bases of the junction left unmatched. CDR1 is MDHEN and CDR2 is SYDVKM in the germline V gene. This CDR3 spans 17 amino acids. CDR3 protein: CASSLLFAGGQSYEQYF. In nucleotides, the CDR3 is TGTGCCAGCAGTTTATTATTTGCAGGGGGCCAGTCCTACGAGCAGTACTTC.

This clonotype showed up just a few times. This rearrangement joins TRBV6-5 to TRBJ2-2; 10 nucleotides match TRBD1. Trimming cost V 4 bases and J 6 bases; bases outside gene matches: 8. Germline V gives CDR1 MNHEY, CDR2 SVGAGI. This CDR3 has 16 residues. The CDR3 DNA sequence: TGTGCCAGCAGTTTAGGACAGGGGGTGTCTTCCGGGGAGCTGTTTTTT. This codes for CASSLGQGVSSGELFF.

The chain links TRBV3-1 to TRBJ2-7; 11 bases are a match to TRBD2. Germline V lookup: CDR1 LGHDT, CDR2 YNNKEL (reference sequence). The CDR3 is 15 amino acids. V lost 1 base and J lost 3; bases outside the gene matches: 2. The DNA of the CDR3 is TGTGCCAGCAGCCAAGTAACTAGCGGGGGCTACGAGCAGTACTTC. Its translation: CASSQVTSGGYEQYF.

This chain joins TRBV12-3 or TRBV12-4 and TRBJ1-4; no definite D call. The V and J ends lost 3 bases and 10 bases respectively, with 9 bases between them. The CDR3 consists of 12 residues. The CDR3 DNA reads TGTGCCAGCAGTTTTGGCTCTGGAAAACTGTTTTTT. This encodes CASSFGSGKLFF.

This clonotype appeared a few times. CDR3 loop: CASMGPAGALPDTQYF. Written as DNA, the CDR3 is TGTGCCAGCATGGGCCCGGCGGGGGCCCTTCCAGATACGCAGTATTTT. The chain carries TRBV28 and TRBJ2-3, with a possible D match to TRBD2 (7 bases). CDR3 length: 16 amino acids. Germline assignment: CDR1 MDHEN and CDR2 SYDVKM. Trimming stripped 7 bases from V and 4 bases from J, with 21 bases between.

The table lists this clonotype with many counts. The chain joins TRBV7-2 to TRBJ1-1; possible D gene TRBD1, 5 bases. This CDR3 region has 16 residues. CDR1 is SGHTA and CDR2 is FQGNSA in the germline V gene. V shed 4 bases and J shed 0 bases, with 15 bases lying between them. CDR3 bases: TGTGCCAGCAGCTCTCCAGGCAGGGTGGTGAACACTGAAGCTTTCTTT. Translated, it gives CASSSPGRVVNTEAFF.

This clonotype was seen only a few times. The rearrangement links TRBV2 to TRBJ2-5; perhaps TRBD2 as D (6 bases). The CDR3 has 14 amino acids. Trimming stripped 4 bases from V and 3 bases from J, with 12 bases between. In germline, CDR1 is SNHLY, CDR2 FYNNEI. The DNA of the CDR3 is TGTGCCAGCAGTGTCGGGGGTTATGAAGAGACCCAGTACTTC. This gives the protein CASSVGGYEETQYF.

The chain employs TRBV29-1 and TRBJ2-2; possibly TRBD1 or TRBD2 for D (6 bases each). This CDR3 contains 16 residues. The V end lost 2 bases, the J end lost 0 bases, and 13 bases lay between the germline ends. Germline V gene data show CDR1 as SQVTM and CDR2 as ANQGSEA. CDR3 nucleotide sequence: TGCAGCGTTGAACCTACCGGGGGCCCGAACACCGGGGAGCTGTTTTTT. Amino acid sequence: CSVEPTGGPNTGELFF.

As for this clonotype: As the CDR3 is not closed by the conserved phenylalanine or tryptophan, this likely results from a read error. V usage is TRBV5-1 and J usage is TRBJ1-6; TRBD1 matches 11 bases. V lost 0 bases, J lost 6 bases, and 5 bases stayed unmatched. CDR1 is SGHRS and CDR2 is YFSETQ in the germline V gene. The CDR3 contains 17 residues. The CDR3 loop is CASSLAQGTGGNSPLHL. CDR3 nucleotides: TGCGCCAGCAGCTTGGCCCAAGGGACAGGGGGTAATTCACCCCTCCACTTA.

The V call is TRBV5-1, the J call TRBJ2-7; 11 nucleotides agree with TRBD2. There are 14 residues in the CDR3. Per germline, CDR1 SGHRS and CDR2 YFSETQ. J lost 1 base, V lost 8 bases, and 5 bases had no gene match. The CDR3 bases are TGCGCCAGTATGACTAGCGGGACTTCCTACGAGCAGTACTTC. Encoded protein: CASMTSGTSYEQYF.